These 19 T cell receptor beta chains were all obtained from the same sample, sequenced in a study of tumor-infiltrating lymphocytes in primary liver carcinoma. Reverse transcription of around 0.45 ug total RNA with a constant-region primer produced TCR beta cDNA. Amplification in three nested multiplex PCR rounds with slightly modified ARM-PCR gave rise to TCR beta libraries. Forward primers for TRBV1-TRBV30 and a C-beta reverse primer served the first two PCR rounds, at about 10 cycles each. TCRdb re-analysed the multiplex PCR reads in MiXCR, keeping a single row per CDR3 protein. This table holds tens of thousands of distinct CDR3 sequences, around 75% found once. Unsorted bulk tissue, about 17-33 mg of it, served as the source for co-extraction of RNA and DNA. Sequences were obtained from tumor-adjacent normal liver tissue. The source of these receptors is a woman in her 30s with primary liver carcinoma and hepatitis B virus infection.

Concerning this clonotype itself: The junction differs from germline at one of its ends, possibly a read error. The V gene is TRBV11-2, the J gene TRBJ2-2, with D tentatively TRBD2 (5 bases). Germline V gene data show CDR1 as SGHAT and CDR2 as FQNNGV. CDR3 size: 12 residues. The CDR3 bases are TGTGCCAGTAGCACGGAGTACGGGGAGCTGTTGTTT. As protein: CASSTEYGELLF. The whole variable domain, remainder taken from reference TRBV11-2 and TRBJ2-2, is EAGVAQSPRYKIIEKRQSVAFWCNPISGHATLYWYQQILGQGPKLLIQFQNNGVVDDSQLPKDRFSAERLKGVDSTLKIQPAKLEDSAVYLCASSTEYGELLFGEGSRLTVL.

Comments on this clonotype: An end of the junction does not agree with germline; a read error may underlie this. The chain employs TRBV4-1 and TRBJ2-3; 8 bases are a match to TRBD2. Germline V CDR1 and CDR2: MGHRA, YSYEKL. The CDR3 spans 18 residues. DNA of the CDR3: TGCGCCAGTAGCCGTATCCTCATAGCGGGAAGAGGCACAGATACGCAGTATTTT. This encodes CASSRILIAGRGTDTQYF.

This clonotype was seen many times. The chain joins TRBV10-3 to TRBJ2-7; D not certain. The CDR3 is 12 residues long. CDR1 is ENHRY and CDR2 is SYGVKD in the germline V gene. The V gene lost 6 bases and the J gene lost 4 bases, with 10 bases spanning the gap. The CDR3 loop is CAISPDAYEQYF. CDR3 bases: TGTGCCATCAGCCCAGATGCTTACGAGCAGTACTTC.

The rearrangement uses TRBV5-1 and TRBJ2-7; no definite D call. CDR1 and CDR2 (germline): SGHRS, YFSETQ. This CDR3 has 14 amino acids. Trimming shortened V by 2 bases and J by 3 bases, and 12 bases separated the two germline ends. The CDR3 is CASSLKAGSYEQYF. The CDR3, as DNA: TGCGCCAGCAGCTTAAAGGCTGGCAGCTACGAGCAGTACTTC.

This rearrangement joins TRBV29-1 to TRBJ1-2, with 7 bases identical to TRBD1. J gave up 12 bases and V 3 bases, and 16 bases lay outside the gene matches. CDR1 SQVTM and CDR2 ANQGSEA come from the germline V gene. The CDR3 consists of 14 residues. The CDR3 DNA sequence: TGCAGCGTTGATGATGGTTCGGCAGGGGGAGGCCACACCTTC. Translation: CSVDDGSAGGGHTF.

Comment on this clonotype: Germline is not matched at one junction end, which may reflect a read error. The genes are TRBV10-2 and TRBJ2-7, with 10 positions matching TRBD1. The CDR3 sequence is 17 residues long. Germline V gives CDR1 WSHSY, CDR2 SAAADI. CDR3 DNA: TGCGCCAGCAGTGGGTTTCTCCTAGGACAGGGGGACCACGATCAGTACTTC. Its translation: CASSGFLLGQGDHDQYF.

This clonotype was seen only a few times. The germline gene is not matched at one end of the junction; a read error may be the cause. The chain uses TRBV11-3 and TRBJ2-3; 8 bases are shared with TRBD2. Germline V gene lookup returns CDR1 SGHNT and CDR2 YENEEA. The CDR3 runs 19 residues. CDR3 protein: CASSLEFGAGAGGTGTQYF. In DNA form, the CDR3 reads TGTGCCAGCAGCTTAGAATTTGGAGCGGGAGCAGGAGGCACAGGTACGCAGTATTTT.

Points on this clonotype: Relative to the germline gene, one junction end is altered; a read error may explain this. The V and J genes are TRBV29-1 and TRBJ1-1; 9 bases align to TRBD1. In germline, CDR1 is SQVTM, CDR2 ANQGSEA. This CDR3 has 13 amino acids. CDR3 residues: CNVSFTGGVEAFF. The CDR3 DNA reads TGCAACGTTTCCTTTACAGGGGGCGTGGAAGCTTTCTTT.

This clonotype was observed at least ten times. The CDR3 bases are TGCGCCAGCAGCTTGCTATCTGGGGCCAACGTCCTGACTTTC. Encoded protein: CASSLLSGANVLTF. The genes are TRBV5-1 and TRBJ2-6; no definite D call. The CDR3 runs 14 residues. Trimming left V 1 base short and J 1 base short, with 3 bases between. The V gene's germline CDR1 is SGHRS and CDR2 YFSETQ. Variable domain in full (rest from reference TRBV5-1 and TRBJ2-6): KAGVTQTPRYLIKTRGQQVTLSCSPISGHRSVSWYQQTPGQGLQFLFEYFSETQRNKGNFPGRFSGRQFSNSRSEMNVSTLELGDSALYLCASSLLSGANVLTFGAGSRLTVL.

Worth noting for this clonotype: Germline and junction disagree at one end, which may indicate a read error. The CDR3 region is CATSFNRVPGYEQYF. CDR3 sequence (DNA): TGTGCCACCAGTTTTAACCGAGTCCCAGGTTACGAGCAGTACTTC. The V gene is TRBV28, the J gene TRBJ2-7; D gene unclear. Per germline, CDR1 MDHEN and CDR2 SYDVKM. This CDR3 comprises 15 residues. Drawing the rest from reference TRBV28 and TRBJ2-7, the complete variable domain is DVKVTQSSRYLVKRTGEKVFLECVQDMDHENMFWYRQDPGLGLRLIYFSYDVKMKEKGDIPEGYSVSREKKERFSLILESASTNQTSMYLCATSFNRVPGYEQYFGPGTRLTVT.

A remark on this clonotype: Germline is not matched at one junction end, which may reflect a read error. This sequence joins TRBV6-5 and TRBJ1-5; D is undetermined. The DNA end is more similar to TRBJ2-3, so the J call may be wrong. The germline V gene encodes CDR1 MNHEY and CDR2 SVGAGI. There are 14 residues in the CDR3. The CDR3 sequence: CTSRGSLSNQPQYF. CDR3 nucleotide sequence: TGTACCAGCAGAGGTAGTCTTAGCAATCAGCCCCAGTATTTT.

This clonotype was recorded many times. A much larger clone lies a single base off, so this may be a read error. CDR3 amino acids: CASSSESRAARGYTF. DNA for the CDR3: TGTGCCAGCAGTAGCGAATCCAGGGCCGCTCGGGGCTACACCTTC. The rearrangement links TRBV6-5 to TRBJ1-2; D possibly corresponds to TRBD1 (5 bases). Germline V gene data show CDR1 as MNHEY and CDR2 as SVGAGI. This CDR3 spans 15 amino acids. The V and J ends lost 5 bases and 8 bases respectively, with 21 bases between them.

This clonotype was recorded once. This rearrangement joins TRBV5-4 to TRBJ2-1; D remains ambiguous. Germline CDR1 is SGHNT and CDR2 is YYREEE (reference sequence). The CDR3 contains 13 residues. Trimming stripped 2 bases from V and 16 bases from J, with 19 bases between. The CDR3 DNA reads TGTGCCAGCAGCTTAACTCCGGTGGATGAGCGATTCTTC. Amino acid sequence: CASSLTPVDERFF.

On this clonotype itself: Here the CDR3 omits its conserved ending phenylalanine or tryptophan, so a read error is the likely source. It is unclear where the CDR3 begins or ends on the DNA, so no DNA is shown, and the CDR3 is as TCRdb lists it. The V and J genes are TRBV11-1 and TRBJ2-7; the table assigns TRBD2, which was not confirmed against the DNA. The CDR3 totals 13 residues, both ends included. The V gene's germline CDR1 is SGHAT and CDR2 FQDESV (reference sequence). CDR3 sequence reads: CASSIGYLREQCL.

A note on this clonotype: The junction shows a germline mismatch at one end, possibly a read error. This chain uses TRBV5-1 with TRBJ2-1, with 7 bases fitting TRBD1. CDR1 is SGHRS and CDR2 is YFSETQ in the germline V gene. The length of the CDR3 is 14 residues. The CDR3 is CATSYRGRVHEQSF. CDR3 nucleotides: TGCGCCACCAGCTACAGGGGTAGGGTCCATGAGCAGTCCTTC.

This clonotype was observed at least ten times. The rearrangement links TRBV11-2 to TRBJ1-2; D remains ambiguous. The length of the CDR3 is 16 residues. The germline V gene has CDR1 SGHAT and CDR2 FQNNGV. Trimming cost V 0 bases and J 8 bases, with 19 bases left between them. This CDR3 is CASSLDSVAYSRGYTF. The DNA of the CDR3 is TGTGCCAGCAGCTTAGATTCGGTAGCCTATTCTCGAGGCTACACCTTC.

A note on this clonotype: This is likely a read error, given that the CDR3 carries no conserved phenylalanine or tryptophan at its end. The rearrangement uses TRBV6-1 and TRBJ1-1; maybe TRBD1 (5 bases). This CDR3 is 14 amino acids long. V dropped 5 bases and J dropped 4 bases, with 14 bases sitting between them. The germline gives CDR1 MNHNS, CDR2 SASEGT. The CDR3 protein is CASSPTCGGTEAFS. Written as DNA, the CDR3 is TGTGCCAGCAGTCCCACTTGTGGGGGCACTGAAGCTTTCTCT.

In its sample, this clonotype was seen many times. V is TRBV6-5 and J is TRBJ2-6, with D perhaps assigned TRBD1 or TRBD2 (6 bases each). Deletions cut 0 bases from V and 2 bases from J, with 8 bases between. Per the germline V gene, CDR1 is MNHEY and CDR2 is SVGAGI. This CDR3 spans 16 amino acids. CDR3 DNA: TGTGCCAGCAGTTACTCTGGGGGGCCTGGGGCCAACGTCCTGACTTTC. It translates to CASSYSGGPGANVLTF.

Turning to this clonotype: The junction and the germline gene differ at one end; a read error may be behind it. This chain uses TRBV11-2 with TRBJ2-7; a weak D match, TRBD2 (6 bases). The CDR3 is made up of 15 amino acids. CDR1 is SGHAT, CDR2 FQNNGV, per germline. DNA for the CDR3: TGTGACAGCAGTTCACTGGGGGGAGCCACCTACGAGCAGTACTTC. Protein product: CDSSSLGGATYEQYF.